This TCR beta chain originates from a study of B cell selection in AIRE deficiency. Overall study results and limits: AIRE-deficient Tconv and Treg repertoires matched healthy donors in TCRBV, CDR3 length, diversity.

CDR1 and CDR2 from the germline V gene are SGHAT and FQNNGV. V was pared by 1 base and J by 7 bases, with 2 bases between. The CDR3 contains 11 residues. Methods used by the authors: Around 1.1x10^5 patient and about 130,000 healthy donor in-frame TCRbeta sequences came from conventional T cells. The table came from immunoSEQ multiplex PCR; TCRdb's copy has only in-frame clones and leaves some out. V and J calls and clone size are copied from that table; D and trimming were computed from the DNA. This sample has about 25,000 clones; roughly 95% occur once, and the top ten carry about 0.25%. Points on this clone: No antigen is known for it.

Sorting defined conventional CD4 T cells as CD4+CD127+. The chain carries TRBV11-2 and TRBJ2-1, with unresolved D. The sequence came from a human donor in good health. Sequencing used CD4+CD127+ conventional T cells sorted from PBMCs. CDR3 in DNA: TGTGCCAGCAGCTTAGGTAATGAGCAGTTCTTC. Amino acid sequence: CASSLGNEQFF.